The rows below give T cell receptor beta chains drawn from one sample of a study of stem cell transplantation in POMP-related autoinflammatory disease. TCRdb keeps only in-frame clones here, not all; method: immunoSEQ multiplex PCR. This sample has about 1,100 clones, with roughly 70% found just once. The specimen was CD8+ T cells from PBMCs. The source is a human donor in good health. CDR3s include the opening cysteine and the closing phenylalanine or tryptophan. The D gene is left open where the match is weak. Clone size is given for some rows only: seen once, a few or many times, or a class if the clone is expanded.

J gene | clone size | D gene | V gene | CDR3 protein | CDR3 DNA
TRBJ1-4 | - | TRBD1 | TRBV5-6 | CASSPGQDEKLFF | TGTGCCAGCAGCCCCGGACAGGATGAAAAACTGTTTTTT
TRBJ2-7 | - | TRBD2 | TRBV6-1 | CASSDPPGTSGGYEQYF | TGTGCCAGCAGTGACCCCCCCGGGACTAGCGGGGGTTACGAGCAGTACTTC
TRBJ1-5 | - | - | TRBV28 | CASRPVDGDQPQHF | TGTGCCAGCAGGCCCGTCGACGGGGATCAGCCCCAGCATTTT
TRBJ2-7 | - | - | TRBV5-6 | CASSFRGTDDFTSRNF | TGTGCCAGCAGCTTTAGGGGCACAGATGATTTTACGAGCAGGAACTTC
TRBJ1-3 | - | - | TRBV21-1 | CASNPHSWNSGNTIYF | TGTGCCAGCAACCCTCACTCGTGGAACTCTGGAAACACCATATATTTT
TRBJ2-3 | - | TRBD2 | TRBV5-4 | CASSSQTSGSGADTQYF | TGTGCCAGCAGCTCCCAGACTAGCGGGAGTGGGGCAGATACGCAGTATTTT
TRBJ2-7 | - | - | TRBV4-2 | CASSQESATSEQYF | TGTGCCAGCAGCCAGGAGTCAGCTACTTCCGAGCAGTACTTC
TRBJ2-7 | - | TRBD1 | TRBV27 | CASSPLPDRGFSYEQYF | TGTGCCAGCAGTCCCTTGCCGGACAGGGGTTTCTCCTACGAGCAGTACTTC
TRBJ1-5 | few | TRBD1 | TRBV19 | CASNTGTGGRQPQHF | TGTGCCAGTAATACCGGGACAGGGGGCCGTCAGCCCCAGCATTTT
TRBJ2-7 | - | - | TRBV19 | CASAPRVFSYEQYF | TGTGCCAGTGCACCCAGGGTCTTCTCCTACGAGCAGTACTTC
TRBJ2-7 | - | TRBD2 | TRBV6-1 | CASSELIAGPYEQYF | TGTGCCAGCAGTGAATTGATAGCGGGTCCCTACGAGCAGTACTTC
TRBJ2-2 | - | - | TRBV19 | CASSARDTGELFF | TGTGCCAGTAGTGCCCGGGACACCGGGGAGCTGTTTTTT
TRBJ1-1 | few | - | TRBV7-3 | CASSLTGWTEAFF | TGTGCCAGCAGCTTAACGGGGTGGACTGAAGCTTTCTTT
TRBJ2-1 | - | - | TRBV27 | CASSLILTSGSGEQFF | TGTGCCAGCAGTTTAATTTTGACTAGTGGCTCGGGTGAGCAGTTCTTC
TRBJ1-2 | - | TRBD1 | TRBV30 | CAWSPKTGPSGGGYTF | TGTGCCTGGAGTCCGAAGACAGGGCCCTCCGGTGGGGGCTACACCTTC
TRBJ2-1 | - | - | TRBV11-3 | CASSLGRNGVNEQFF | TGTGCCAGCAGCTTAGGCAGGAATGGGGTCAATGAGCAGTTCTTC
TRBJ2-1 | - | TRBD1 | TRBV10-3 | CASSYGTGYNEQFF | TGTGCCAGCAGTTATGGGACAGGATACAATGAGCAGTTCTTC
TRBJ2-1 | - | - | TRBV7-3 | CASSEMVSSYNEQFF | TGTGCCAGCAGCGAGATGGTTAGCTCCTACAATGAGCAGTTCTTC
TRBJ2-7 | - | - | TRBV6-5 | CASSYPKADIF | TGTGCCAGCAGTTACCCCAAGGCTGACATCTTC
TRBJ2-7 | - | - | TRBV6-5 | CASVEGVEQYF | TGTGCCAGCGTGGAGGGGGTCGAGCAGTACTTC
TRBJ1-2 | - | TRBD1 | TRBV19 | CASSALTGRDGYTF | TGTGCCAGTAGTGCCTTGACAGGGCGGGATGGCTACACCTTC
TRBJ2-5 | medium-sized | - | TRBV19 | CASSMWGLETQYF | TGTGCCAGTAGTATGTGGGGGCTAGAGACCCAGTACTTC
TRBJ2-7 | - | - | TRBV2 | CASIPETEPFEQYF | TGTGCCAGCATCCCGGAGACAGAACCTTTCGAGCAGTACTTC
TRBJ1-1 | - | - | TRBV7-8 | CASSTSGGFNTEAFF | TGTGCCAGCAGCACCTCCGGGGGGTTTAACACTGAAGCTTTCTTT
TRBJ2-3 | - | - | TRBV7-1 | CASSLNDVQYF | TGTGCCAGCAGCTTAAATGATGTGCAGTATTTT
TRBJ2-1 | once | - | TRBV16 | CASSQTSNEQFF | TGTGCCAGCAGCCAAACTAGTAATGAGCAGTTCTTC
TRBJ1-1 | - | - | TRBV19 | CASSIGENTEAFF | TGTGCCAGTAGTATAGGGGAGAACACTGAAGCTTTCTTT
TRBJ1-2 | - | TRBD1 | TRBV5-1 | CASSSRQGSFDGYTF | TGCGCCAGCAGCAGTCGACAGGGGTCTTTCGATGGCTACACCTTC
TRBJ2-1 | - | TRBD1 | TRBV5-4 | CASSAGTGANNEQFF | TGTGCCAGCAGCGCCGGGACAGGGGCCAACAATGAGCAGTTCTTC
TRBJ2-7 | - | TRBD2 | TRBV5-4 | CASSPWAGDRYEQYF | TGTGCCAGCAGCCCCTGGGCGGGAGATCGGTACGAGCAGTACTTC
TRBJ2-7 | - | TRBD1 | TRBV7-6 | CASSSLRHPPGQGRRWYEQYF | TGTGCCAGCAGCTCCCTTAGACATCCCCCGGGACAGGGACGCCGGTGGTACGAGCAGTACTTC
TRBJ2-3 | few | - | TRBV7-3 | CASSLGGVDGTDTQYF | TGTGCCAGCAGCTTAGGAGGTGTTGACGGCACAGATACGCAGTATTTT
TRBJ2-4 | few | - | TRBV6-6 | CATSAQGGAKNIQYF | TGTGCGACCTCCGCTCAGGGGGGAGCCAAAAACATTCAGTACTTC
TRBJ2-5 | - | TRBD2 | TRBV11-2 | CASIRRTSGGEETQYF | TGTGCCAGCATCCGACGGACTAGCGGGGGGGAAGAGACCCAGTACTTC
TRBJ2-7 | once | - | TRBV6-4 | CASSDGPGSEQYF | TGTGCCAGCAGTGATGGCCCTGGATCCGAGCAGTACTTC
TRBJ2-5 | few | TRBD1 | TRBV2 | CASRVTGGWETQYF | TGTGCCAGCAGGGTAACAGGGGGTTGGGAGACCCAGTACTTC
TRBJ1-3 | - | TRBD1 | TRBV10-3 | CAISFRDSDISSGNTIYF | TGTGCCATCAGTTTCCGGGACAGCGACATCAGCTCTGGAAACACCATATATTTT
TRBJ2-5 | - | - | TRBV4-3 | CASSQEIGREETQYF | TGCGCCAGCAGCCAAGAAATAGGCAGGGAAGAGACCCAGTACTTC
TRBJ2-3 | once | - | TRBV9 | CASSDTRTDTQYF | TGTGCCAGCAGCGACACGCGCACAGATACGCAGTATTTT
TRBJ1-1 | - | - | TRBV18 | CASSPSSAEAFF | TGTGCCAGCTCACCATCGTCTGCTGAAGCTTTCTTT